This is a list of T cell receptor beta chains from one sample in a study of cytomegalovirus exposure and HLA in healthy donors. TCRdb's copy holds only in-frame clones and misses some; the assay was immunoSEQ multiplex PCR. The sample yields roughly 120,000 clones, around 87% seen once. Sequenced input: PBMCs. The source is a man aged 40-49 years in good health and CMV-seronegative. Both conserved end residues are part of each CDR3.

cdr3_aa | j_call | v_call
CASSEYRTGHEYF | TRBJ2-7 | TRBV2
CASSQGTGTTQPQHF | TRBJ1-5 | TRBV4-3
CASSILTGGGTEAFF | TRBJ1-1 | TRBV5-8
CAWSVPGTYEQYF | TRBJ2-7 | TRBV30
CASSWSGDRQETQYF | TRBJ2-5 | TRBV5-1
CASSLWEGDDTEAFF | TRBJ1-1 | TRBV28
CASSLGGSEYNEQFF | TRBJ2-1 | TRBV5-1
CATSFTGRDTEAFF | TRBJ1-1 | TRBV6-5
CASSRADVEEQYF | TRBJ2-7 | TRBV7-9
CASSFQTSSYEQYF | TRBJ2-7 | TRBV7-9
CASSFAGDRYTF | TRBJ1-2 | TRBV6-5
CASSSLAGNTGELFF | TRBJ2-2 | TRBV5-1
CASRQIAGANNEQFF | TRBJ2-1 | TRBV6-1
CASSARTGDEAFF | TRBJ1-1 | TRBV9
CASSSDRWSITEELFF | TRBJ2-2 | TRBV7-2
CSARPGRTEAFF | TRBJ1-1 | TRBV29-1
CSVRGGVNQPQHF | TRBJ1-5 | TRBV29-1
CASSVTGTGGSPLHF | TRBJ1-6 | TRBV5-4
CASSLQQNEQFF | TRBJ2-1 | TRBV5-1
CASRQGAGELFF | TRBJ2-2 | TRBV2
CASSPAGTGDAYGYTF | TRBJ1-2 | TRBV18
CASSIRQGGYNEQFF | TRBJ2-1 | TRBV19
CAISDGRTGETDTQYF | TRBJ2-3 | TRBV10-3
CSVGQGGDQPQHF | TRBJ1-5 | TRBV29-1
CASSPGTAGNTIYF | TRBJ1-3 | TRBV5-1
CASSFIGQGLQFF | TRBJ2-1 | TRBV5-1
CASSSYRENYGYTF | TRBJ1-2 | TRBV2
CASRQGGAREKLFF | TRBJ1-4 | TRBV2
CASSPIQGFPYNEQFF | TRBJ2-1 | TRBV5-4